The 9 T cell receptor beta chains below were found in one sample sequenced in a study of regulatory T cells in long-lasting Graves disease. Specified time point: persistent/refractory GD, antithyroid drugs over 5 years with positive TRAb. Preparation of the TCR library used RNA extracted from PBMCs. The authors built TCR beta libraries using iRepertoire HTBI primers and Arm-PCR of CDR3 regions. TCRdb re-called the multiplex PCR reads through MiXCR, storing one row per CDR3 protein. The table includes about 430,000 distinct CDR3 sequences, approximately 22% detected once. Sequenced material: peripheral blood mononuclear cells (PBMCs), taken when the disease was refractory, from a patient treated with antithyroid drugs. The source is a female donor with Graves disease.

This clonotype has ten or more counts. The rearrangement uses TRBV28 and TRBJ2-6, with 8 nucleotides matching TRBD1. This CDR3 is 17 amino acids long. V trimming: 8 bases; J trimming: 0 bases; junction bases outside the gene matches: 9. In germline, CDR1 is MDHEN, CDR2 SYDVKM. The CDR3 DNA is TGTGCCAGCGTCCGGGACAGGCCCATCTCTGGGGCCAACGTCCTGACTTTC. This translates into CASVRDRPISGANVLTF.

There are many counts of this clonotype. This sequence joins TRBV7-6 and TRBJ2-7, with 7 bases matching TRBD1. Trimming removed 5 bases from V and 2 bases from J; junction bases left unmatched: 6. The CDR3 contains 14 residues. CDR1 is SGHVS, CDR2 FNYEAQ, per germline. CDR3 in amino acids: CASSIYRGPYEQYF. CDR3 DNA: TGTGCCAGCAGCATCTACAGGGGACCCTACGAGCAGTACTTC.

This clonotype was seen only a few times. This chain joins TRBV5-6 and TRBJ1-6; maybe TRBD1 (5 bases). The CDR3 sequence is 15 residues long. Deletions cut 5 bases from V and 6 bases from J, with 15 bases between. CDR1 is SGHDT and CDR2 is YYEEEE in the germline V gene. CDR3 coding DNA: TGTGCCAGCAGTCTCACCGGGACGGGTAATTCACCCCTCCACTTT. Amino acid sequence: CASSLTGTGNSPLHF.

The genes are TRBV29-1 and TRBJ2-1, with D perhaps matching TRBD2 (5 bases). There are 14 residues in the CDR3. The germline gives CDR1 SQVTM, CDR2 ANQGSEA. V was trimmed by 0 bases and J by 7 bases, leaving 13 bases between them. The CDR3 region is CSVEDNPTGNEQFF. CDR3 DNA sequence: TGCAGCGTTGAAGACAATCCGACGGGGAATGAGCAGTTCTTC.

This clonotype has at least ten counts. The rearrangement joins TRBV29-1 to TRBJ2-7; 7 nucleotides match TRBD1. The CDR3 has 11 residues. Germline CDR1 and CDR2: SQVTM and ANQGSEA. Losses at the gene ends were 4 bases for V and 3 bases for J; bases not matched to a gene: 0. As DNA, the CDR3 is TGCAGCGTTGGGGACAGCTACGAGCAGTACTTC. This codes for CSVGDSYEQYF.

This clonotype was found a few times. The chain combines TRBV2 with TRBJ2-5; D gene ambiguous. The CDR3 has 16 residues. Deletions cut 4 bases from V and 5 bases from J, with 20 bases between. The germline V gene has CDR1 SNHLY and CDR2 FYNNEI. The CDR3 DNA follows: TGTGCCAGCAGTGCCTCGCCCTTCACTCGAAGGGAGACCCAGTACTTC. It encodes CASSASPFTRRETQYF.

This chain joins TRBV29-1 and TRBJ1-2; D is perhaps TRBD1 (5 bases). The V gene's germline CDR1 is SQVTM and CDR2 ANQGSEA. Trimming removed 6 bases at V and 6 bases at J, with 14 bases between. This CDR3 spans 12 amino acids. CDR3 sequence reads: CSVGDGRDGYTF. The DNA for the CDR3 is TGCAGCGTGGGGGACGGACGTGATGGCTACACCTTC.

The CDR3 loop is CSAPGTGRNEKLFF. Here the CDR3 DNA reads TGCAGTGCCCCAGGGACAGGGAGGAACGAAAAACTGTTTTTT. This chain links TRBV20-1 with TRBJ1-4; 9 bases are shared with TRBD1. Germline CDR1 DFQATT, CDR2 SNEGSKA (reference sequence). V was pared by 6 bases and J by 8 bases, with 10 bases of the junction left unmatched. The CDR3 sequence is 14 residues long.

The chain recombines TRBV20-1 with TRBJ2-1; TRBD2 matches at 14 bases. Germline CDR1 DFQATT, CDR2 SNEGSKA (reference sequence). V lost 0 bases, J lost 8 bases, and 3 bases stayed unmatched. This CDR3 spans 15 amino acids. The CDR3 reads CSARERLAGGHEQFF. CDR3 in DNA: TGCAGTGCTAGAGAAAGACTAGCGGGAGGGCATGAGCAGTTCTTC.